The 22 T cell receptor beta chains below come from one sample, sequenced in a study of T cell clonotyping in hematopoietic cell transplantation. Measured with immunoSEQ multiplex PCR; TCRdb has only the in-frame clones, and not every one. The sample comprises 25,000 to 35,000 clones, around 70% of which are singletons, and approximately 6.2% rests with the top ten. Described time point: recipient sample about 28 days before transplant, after cytoreduction. The sequencing here drew on peripheral blood mononuclear cells, taken before stem cell transplant. Every receptor here comes from a man in his fifties or sixties with myelodysplastic syndrome. Some clones in this sample may be carry-over from other donors' samples.

This chain links TRBV30 with TRBJ2-3; D remains unclear. The CDR3 consists of 12 residues. Trimming stripped 2 bases from V and 2 bases from J, with 5 bases between. The germline CDR1 and CDR2 sequences are GTSNPN and SVGIG (reference sequence). For the CDR3, the DNA is TGTGCCTGGAGTCTTTCCACAGATACGCAGTATTTT. Its protein product is CAWSLSTDTQYF.

The V call is TRBV5-1, the J call TRBJ2-5; D is ambiguous. V was cut by 0 bases and J by 6 bases, with 3 bases left in between. The CDR3 is 11 residues long. The germline gives CDR1 SGHRS, CDR2 YFSETQ. As DNA, the CDR3 is TGCGCCAGCAGCTTGGGGAAGACCCAGTACTTC. Translating it yields CASSLGKTQYF.

The chain carries TRBV5-1 and TRBJ2-7; either TRBD1 or TRBD2 may fit D (6 bases each). The CDR3 runs to 14 residues. V lost 4 bases and J lost 1, with 12 bases in between. Germline-derived CDR1 and CDR2 are SGHRS and YFSETQ. The CDR3 bases are TGCGCCAGCAGCCCCGTAGGGGGGTCCTACGAGCAGTACTTC. Its protein product is CASSPVGGSYEQYF.

V usage is TRBV5-1 and J usage is TRBJ2-2; 8 nucleotides match TRBD1. CDR3 length: 15 amino acids. Germline CDR1 is SGHRS and CDR2 is YFSETQ. V was pared by 4 bases and J by 4 bases, with 6 bases of the junction left unmatched. CDR3 residues: CASSVRTGSTGELFF. CDR3 nucleotide sequence: TGCGCCAGCAGCGTTCGGACAGGGTCCACCGGGGAGCTGTTTTTT.

Only one count was recorded for this clone. The CDR3 DNA reads as TGTGCCTGGAGTGTACCCGTAGGTTCTGGCTACACCTTC. This sequence encodes CAWSVPVGSGYTF. The J gene is TRBJ1-2, the V gene TRBV30, with D hard to call. The CDR3 is 13 amino acids. The germline V gene encodes CDR1 GTSNPN and CDR2 SVGIG (reference sequence). Trimming took off 0 bases at V and 7 bases at J, with 12 bases between the two ends.

The chain is built from TRBV28 and TRBJ1-5, with D unclear. Trimming took 7 bases from V and 2 from J, leaving 15 bases between them. The CDR3 totals 15 residues. Germline loops: CDR1 MDHEN, CDR2 SYDVKM. The CDR3 bases are TGTGCCAGCACCCCGCAAGGTGGGGGCAATCAGCCCCAGCATTTT. This codes for CASTPQGGGNQPQHF.

The chain joins TRBV7-2 to TRBJ2-3; D remains ambiguous. Germline CDR1 SGHTA, CDR2 FQGNSA. The length of the CDR3 is 14 residues. Trimming left V 1 base short and J 4 bases short, with 9 bases between. CDR3 in DNA: TGTGCCAGCAGCTTAGGGCGGTCCCCAGATACGCAGTATTTT. Its translation: CASSLGRSPDTQYF.

This clone was counted between two and nine times. The chain recombines TRBV5-8 with TRBJ2-4, with D unresolved. Germline CDR1 is SGHTS and CDR2 is YDEGEE. This CDR3 comprises 12 residues. Trimming pared 1 base from V and 9 bases from J, leaving 8 bases between. In DNA, the CDR3 is TGTGCCAGCAGCTTGATCCCGGGCATTCAGTACTTC. Translation: CASSLIPGIQYF. Using reference TRBV5-8 and TRBJ2-4 for the parts outside the CDR3, the full variable domain is EAGVTQSPTHLIKTRGQQATLRCSPISGHTSVYWYQQALGLGLQFLLWYDEGEERNRGNFPPRFSGRQFPNYSSELNVNALELEDSALYLCASSLIPGIQYFGAGTRLSVL.

The genes are TRBV7-6 and TRBJ1-6; D remains unclear. V lost 5 bases to trimming and J lost 0 bases, with 11 bases between them. Germline lookup yields CDR1 SGHVS and CDR2 FNYEAQ. The CDR3 spans 16 residues. The CDR3 DNA reads TGTGCCAGCAGCCTGACCTTGAGCTCCTATAATTCACCCCTCCACTTT. Its protein product is CASSLTLSSYNSPLHF. The entire variable domain, with the rest obtained from reference TRBV7-6 and TRBJ1-6, is as follows: GAGVSQSPRYKVTKRGQDVALRCDPISGHVSLYWYRQALGQGPEFLTYFNYEAQQDKSGLPNDRFSAERPEGSISTLTIQRTEQRDSAMYRCASSLTLSSYNSPLHFGNGTRLTVT.

This chain joins TRBV27 and TRBJ2-2, with D hard to call. The V gene's germline CDR1 is MNHEY and CDR2 SMNVEV (reference sequence). The CDR3 is made up of 16 amino acids. V was clipped by 0 bases and J by 0 bases, with 8 bases between them. DNA for the CDR3: TGTGCCAGCAGTTTATCCGTCCCTACGAACACCGGGGAGCTGTTTTTT. Protein product: CASSLSVPTNTGELFF.

This clone is deemed medium-sized. The chain has TRBV2 and TRBJ2-3, with 8 bases fitting TRBD2. V lost 6 bases, J lost 1 base, and 12 bases stayed unmatched. The CDR3 consists of 17 residues. From germline, CDR1 is SNHLY and CDR2 FYNNEI. CDR3 DNA sequence: TGTGCCAGCAGAGCCACCTTCACGCGGGGGGGCACAGATACGCAGTATTTT. This translates into CASRATFTRGGTDTQYF. Full variable domain (rest looked up from reference TRBV2 and TRBJ2-3): EPEVTQTPSHQVTQMGQEVILRCVPISNHLYFYWYRQILGQKVEFLVSFYNNEISEKSEIFDDQFSVERPDGSNFTLKIRSTKLEDSAMYFCASRATFTRGGTDTQYFGPGTRLTVL.

The rearrangement joins TRBV30 to TRBJ1-6; D ambiguous. CDR1 GTSNPN and CDR2 SVGIG come from the germline V gene (reference sequence). This CDR3 comprises 14 residues. Trimming removed 0 bases at V and 7 bases at J, with 10 bases between. CDR3 sequence reads: CAWSVSRQNSPLHF. The CDR3 nucleotides read TGTGCCTGGAGTGTATCCAGGCAAAATTCACCCCTCCACTTT.

The CDR3 sequence: CASSLVAANTEAFF. The CDR3 DNA reads as TGTGCCAGCAGCTTGGTAGCGGCGAACACTGAAGCTTTCTTT. The chain couples TRBV5-6 to TRBJ1-1, with D uncertain. The CDR3 spans 14 residues. V shed 0 bases and J shed 1 base, with 7 bases lying between them. The germline V gene encodes CDR1 SGHDT and CDR2 YYEEEE. Full variable domain (remainder filled in from reference TRBV5-6 and TRBJ1-1): DAGVTQSPTHLIKTRGQQVTLRCSPKSGHDTVSWYQQALGQGPQFIFQYYEEEERQRGNFPDRFSGHQFPNYSSELNVNALLLGDSALYLCASSLVAANTEAFFGQGTRLTVV.

The rearrangement uses TRBV5-6 and TRBJ2-5; the D call may be TRBD1 or TRBD2 (5 bases each). Between the trimmed V and J ends, which lost 4 bases and 8 bases, there was a span of 18 bases. In germline, CDR1 is SGHDT, CDR2 YYEEEE. The CDR3 has 14 residues. DNA for the CDR3: TGTGCCAGCAGCCGGGAAACTAGGGGTATAACCCAGTACTTC. Translation gives CASSRETRGITQYF.

V and J are TRBV4-3 and TRBJ2-7; 8 bases are shared with TRBD1. After removal of 4 bases from V and 7 bases from J, the junction contained 6 bases not matched to a gene. Germline V gene data show CDR1 as LGHNA and CDR2 as YSLEER. CDR3 length: 13 amino acids. In nucleotides, the CDR3 is TGCGCCAGCAGCCTCCTACAGGGGGGTGAGCAGTACTTC. Its protein is CASSLLQGGEQYF.

The chain joins TRBV20-1 to TRBJ1-4; D gene unclear. Trimming took off 4 bases at V and 8 bases at J, with 5 bases between the two ends. The CDR3 runs to 10 residues. The germline gives CDR1 DFQATT, CDR2 SNEGSKA (reference sequence). The CDR3 bases are TGCAGTGCTATTGGAGAAAAACTGTTTTTT. It encodes CSAIGEKLFF.

The CDR3 here is CAYPSGTDYTGELFF. The CDR3 nucleotides are TGTGCCTACCCATCCGGGACAGATTACACCGGGGAGCTGTTTTTT. This sequence joins TRBV30 and TRBJ2-2; 7 bases match TRBD1. Trimming removed 7 bases from V and 3 bases from J; junction bases left unmatched: 11. This CDR3 region has 15 residues. Germline CDR1 reads GTSNPN; CDR2 reads SVGIG (reference sequence). The full variable domain, rest sourced from reference TRBV30 and TRBJ2-2, is SQTIHQWPATLVQPVGSPLSLECTVEGTSNPNLYWYRQAAGRGLQLLFYSVGIGQISSEVPQNLSASRPQDRQFILSSKKLLLSDSGFYLCAYPSGTDYTGELFFGEGSRLTVL.

This clone was detected a few times. The J gene is TRBJ2-7, the V gene TRBV29-1; the D call may be TRBD1 or TRBD2 (6 bases each). The V gene lost 6 bases and the J gene lost 6 bases, with 21 bases spanning the gap. Germline lookup yields CDR1 SQVTM and CDR2 ANQGSEA. CDR3 length: 14 amino acids. CDR3 DNA sequence: TGCAGCGTCTCCCAATATACAGGGCGGGGCGAGCAGTACTTC. It codes for CSVSQYTGRGEQYF.

The V and J genes are TRBV28 and TRBJ2-7; maybe TRBD1 (6 bases). The V end was cut by 3 bases, the J end by 3 bases, with 15 bases between. The CDR3 totals 15 residues. Germline V CDR1 and CDR2: MDHEN, SYDVKM. The CDR3 coding sequence is TGTGCCAGCAGTTTTTCAGGGGCAGCTTACTACGAGCAGTACTTC. It specifies CASSFSGAAYYEQYF.

This clone was seen more than once but under ten times. The chain combines TRBV28 with TRBJ2-3, with D unclear. Trimming took off 3 bases at V and 1 base at J, with 5 bases between the two ends. The CDR3 loop spans 13 amino acids. The V gene's germline CDR1 is MDHEN and CDR2 SYDVKM. The CDR3 bases are TGTGCCAGCAGTTTCCCCGGCACAGATACGCAGTATTTT. It translates to CASSFPGTDTQYF.

This clone was seen once. This chain uses TRBV30 with TRBJ2-7; perhaps D is TRBD1 or TRBD2 (5 bases each). The CDR3 sequence is 14 residues long. Germline-derived CDR1 and CDR2 are GTSNPN and SVGIG (reference sequence). The ends were cut back, 4 bases at V and 11 bases at J, with 24 bases in the middle. The CDR3, as DNA: TGTGCCTGGACCCCTATGGGGCTAGCAGGGAATAAGTACTTC. Amino acid sequence: CAWTPMGLAGNKYF.

V gene TRBV13 combines with J gene TRBJ2-1; 11 positions match TRBD2. The CDR3 covers 13 residues. V shed 3 bases and J 8 bases; nucleotides not matched to a gene: 0. CDR1 PRHDT and CDR2 FYEKMQ come from the germline V gene (reference sequence). CDR3 sequence (DNA): TGTGCCAGCAGCTTTAGCGGGAGGGATGAGCAGTTCTTC. Encoded protein: CASSFSGRDEQFF.